Sequencing of this T cell receptor beta chain was carried out in a study of blood T cell repertoires in COVID-19. Background on the study: T cells, B-cell-depleted T cells, or PBMCs supplied cDNA or gDNA.

With 1 base removed from V and 0 bases from J, the gap between germline ends came to 19 bases. Germline V CDR1 and CDR2: SGHTS, YDEGEE. The CDR3 runs 18 residues. Patients in Seattle were enrolled during active infection, then followed longitudinally. Here immunoSEQ multiplex PCR was the method, and the copy in TCRdb shows in-frame clones only, minus some. The table has 70,000 to 95,000 clones, approximately 88% seen once. The TCR comes from a man in his fifties with COVID-19, enrolled during active disease. Material: peripheral blood. The chain recombines TRBV5-8 with TRBJ1-1; D might be TRBD1 (5 bases). The CDR3 spells CASSLMRGWGRMNTEAFF. The CDR3 bases are TGTGCCAGCAGCTTGATGCGGGGGTGGGGACGGATGAACACTGAAGCTTTCTTT.